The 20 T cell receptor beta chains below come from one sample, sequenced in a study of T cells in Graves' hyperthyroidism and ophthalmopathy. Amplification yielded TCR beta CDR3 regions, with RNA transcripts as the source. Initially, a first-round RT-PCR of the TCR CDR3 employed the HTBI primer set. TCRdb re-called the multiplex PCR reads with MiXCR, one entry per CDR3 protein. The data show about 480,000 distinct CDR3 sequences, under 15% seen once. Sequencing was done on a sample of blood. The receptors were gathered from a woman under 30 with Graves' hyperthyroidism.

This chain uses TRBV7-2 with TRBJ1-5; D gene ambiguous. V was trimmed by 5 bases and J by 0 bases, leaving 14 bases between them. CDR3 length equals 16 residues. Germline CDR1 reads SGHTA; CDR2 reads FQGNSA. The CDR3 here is CASSPAALYSNQPQHF. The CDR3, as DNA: TGTGCCAGCAGCCCCGCGGCGTTATATAGCAATCAGCCCCAGCATTTT.

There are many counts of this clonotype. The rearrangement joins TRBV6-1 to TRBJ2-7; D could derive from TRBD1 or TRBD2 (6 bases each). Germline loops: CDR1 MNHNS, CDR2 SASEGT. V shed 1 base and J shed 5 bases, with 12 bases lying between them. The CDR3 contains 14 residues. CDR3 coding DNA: TGTGCCAGCAGTGAAGTAGCAGGGGAGGACGAGCAGTACGTC. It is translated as CASSEVAGEDEQYV.

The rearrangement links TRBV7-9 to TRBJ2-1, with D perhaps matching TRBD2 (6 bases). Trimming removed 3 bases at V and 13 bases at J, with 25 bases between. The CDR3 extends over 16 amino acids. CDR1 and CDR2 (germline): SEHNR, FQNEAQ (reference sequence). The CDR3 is CASSLGVSEGVTGQFF. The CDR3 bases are TGTGCCAGCAGCTTGGGGGTGTCGGAGGGAGTGACTGGCCAGTTCTTC. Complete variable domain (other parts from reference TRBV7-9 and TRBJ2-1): DTGVSQNPRHKITKRGQNVTFRCDPISEHNRLYWYRQTLGQGPEFLTYFQNEAQLEKSRLLSDRFSAERPKGSFSTLEIQRTEQGDSAMYLCASSLGVSEGVTGQFFGPGTRLTVL.

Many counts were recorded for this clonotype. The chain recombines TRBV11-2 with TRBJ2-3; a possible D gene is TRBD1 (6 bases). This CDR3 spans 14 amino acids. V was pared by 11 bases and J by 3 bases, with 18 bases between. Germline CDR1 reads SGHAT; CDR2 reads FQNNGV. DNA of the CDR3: TGTGCCTCTCCGAGGGGGAGAATAACAGATACGCAGTATTTT. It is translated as CASPRGRITDTQYF.

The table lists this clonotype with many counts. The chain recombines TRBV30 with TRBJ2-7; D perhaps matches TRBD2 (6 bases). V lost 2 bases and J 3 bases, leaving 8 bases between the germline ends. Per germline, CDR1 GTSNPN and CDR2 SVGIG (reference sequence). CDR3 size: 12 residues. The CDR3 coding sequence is TGTGCCTGGAGTCGGGGGTTCTACGAGCAGTACTTC. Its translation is CAWSRGFYEQYF.

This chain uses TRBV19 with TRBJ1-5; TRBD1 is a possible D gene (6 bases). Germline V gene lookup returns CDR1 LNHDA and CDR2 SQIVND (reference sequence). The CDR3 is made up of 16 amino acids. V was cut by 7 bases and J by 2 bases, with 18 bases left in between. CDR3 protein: CASIHLQGQGNQPQHF. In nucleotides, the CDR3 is TGTGCCAGTATCCATCTCCAGGGACAAGGCAATCAGCCCCAGCATTTT.

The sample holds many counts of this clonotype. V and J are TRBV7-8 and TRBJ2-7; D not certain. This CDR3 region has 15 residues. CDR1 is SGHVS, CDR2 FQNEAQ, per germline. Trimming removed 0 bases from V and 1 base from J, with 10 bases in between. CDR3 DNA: TGTGCCAGCAGCTTAGCCACCCCAGGTTCCTACGAGCAGTACGTC. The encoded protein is CASSLATPGSYEQYV.

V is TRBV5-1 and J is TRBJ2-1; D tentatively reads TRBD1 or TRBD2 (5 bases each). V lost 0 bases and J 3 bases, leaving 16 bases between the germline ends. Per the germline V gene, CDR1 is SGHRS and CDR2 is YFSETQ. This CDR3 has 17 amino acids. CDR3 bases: TGCGCCAGCAGCTTGGCGGCAGGGACCTCTCTCTACAATGAGCAGTTCTTC. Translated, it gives CASSLAAGTSLYNEQFF. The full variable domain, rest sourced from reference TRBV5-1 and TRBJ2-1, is KAGVTQTPRYLIKTRGQQVTLSCSPISGHRSVSWYQQTPGQGLQFLFEYFSETQRNKGNFPGRFSGRQFSNSRSEMNVSTLELGDSALYLCASSLAAGTSLYNEQFFGPGTRLTVL.

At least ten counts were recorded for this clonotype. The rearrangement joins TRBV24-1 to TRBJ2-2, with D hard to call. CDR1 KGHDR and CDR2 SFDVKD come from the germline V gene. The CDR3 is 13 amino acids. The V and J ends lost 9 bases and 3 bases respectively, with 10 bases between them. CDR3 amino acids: CATGRLDTGELFF. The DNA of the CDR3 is TGTGCCACCGGCAGGTTGGACACCGGGGAGCTGTTTTTT.

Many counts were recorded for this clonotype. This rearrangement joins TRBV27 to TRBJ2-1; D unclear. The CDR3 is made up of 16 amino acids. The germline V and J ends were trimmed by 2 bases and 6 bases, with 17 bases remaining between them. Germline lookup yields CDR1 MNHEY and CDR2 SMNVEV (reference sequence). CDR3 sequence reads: CASSLELSRWGNEQFF. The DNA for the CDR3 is TGTGCCAGCAGTTTAGAGCTCTCCCGGTGGGGCAATGAGCAGTTCTTC.

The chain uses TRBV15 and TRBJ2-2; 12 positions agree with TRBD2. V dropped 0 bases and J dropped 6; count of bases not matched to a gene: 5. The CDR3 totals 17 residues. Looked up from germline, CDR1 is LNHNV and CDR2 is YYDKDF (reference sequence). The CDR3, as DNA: TGTGCCACCAGCAGAGATCTGGCTAGCGGGAGGGCCGGGGAGCTGTTTTTT. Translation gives CATSRDLASGRAGELFF.

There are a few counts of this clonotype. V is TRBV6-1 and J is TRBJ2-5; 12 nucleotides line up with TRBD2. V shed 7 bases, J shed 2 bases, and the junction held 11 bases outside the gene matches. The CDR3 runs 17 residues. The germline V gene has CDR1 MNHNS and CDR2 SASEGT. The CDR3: CASTGNRTSGTQETQYF. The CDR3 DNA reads TGTGCCAGCACCGGAAATAGGACTAGCGGGACTCAAGAGACCCAGTACTTC.

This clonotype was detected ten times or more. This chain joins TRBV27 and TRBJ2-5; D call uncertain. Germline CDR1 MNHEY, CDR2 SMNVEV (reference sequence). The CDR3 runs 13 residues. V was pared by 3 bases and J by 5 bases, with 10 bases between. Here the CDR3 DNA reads TGTGCCAGCAGTTTCGGCAGGACGGAGACCCAGTACTTC. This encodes CASSFGRTETQYF.

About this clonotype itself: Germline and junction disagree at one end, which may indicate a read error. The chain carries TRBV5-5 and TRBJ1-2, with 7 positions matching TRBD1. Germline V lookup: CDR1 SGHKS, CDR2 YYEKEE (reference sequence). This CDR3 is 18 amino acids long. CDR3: CASGFSPETGEAVYGYTF. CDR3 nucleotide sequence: TGTGCCAGCGGCTTTTCCCCCGAAACAGGGGAAGCGGTCTATGGCTACACCTTC.

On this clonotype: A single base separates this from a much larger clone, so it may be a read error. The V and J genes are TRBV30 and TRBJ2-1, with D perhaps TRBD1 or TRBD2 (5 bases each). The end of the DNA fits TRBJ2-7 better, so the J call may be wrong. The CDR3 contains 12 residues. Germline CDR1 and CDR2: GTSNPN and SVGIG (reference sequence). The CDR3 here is CAWSRGDNEQYF. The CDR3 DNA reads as TGTGCCTGGTCGAGGGGTGACAATGAGCAGTACTTC.

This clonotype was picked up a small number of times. CDR3 DNA: TGTGCCAGCTCACCAAGACAGGGGCAAGAGACCCAGTACTTC. Translation: CASSPRQGQETQYF. The chain employs TRBV18 and TRBJ2-5; TRBD1 matches at 8 bases. This CDR3 contains 14 residues. V lost 2 bases, J lost 2 bases, and 1 base stayed unmatched. Germline V CDR1 and CDR2: KGHSH, LQKENI.

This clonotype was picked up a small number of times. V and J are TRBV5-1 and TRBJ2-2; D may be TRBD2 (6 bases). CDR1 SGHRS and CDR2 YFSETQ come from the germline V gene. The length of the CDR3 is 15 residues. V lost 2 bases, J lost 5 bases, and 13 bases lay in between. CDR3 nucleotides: TGCGCCAGCAGCTTCAGGGCGGAGGGGACCGGGGAGCTGTTTTTT. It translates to CASSFRAEGTGELFF.

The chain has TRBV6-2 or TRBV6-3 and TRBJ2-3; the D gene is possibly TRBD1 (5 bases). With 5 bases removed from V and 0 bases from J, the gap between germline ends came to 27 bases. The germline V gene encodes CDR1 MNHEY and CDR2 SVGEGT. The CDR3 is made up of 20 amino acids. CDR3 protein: CASSLPWGFSQGRSTDTQYF. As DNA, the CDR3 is TGTGCCAGCAGTCTTCCGTGGGGCTTCTCCCAGGGTCGAAGCACAGATACGCAGTATTTT.

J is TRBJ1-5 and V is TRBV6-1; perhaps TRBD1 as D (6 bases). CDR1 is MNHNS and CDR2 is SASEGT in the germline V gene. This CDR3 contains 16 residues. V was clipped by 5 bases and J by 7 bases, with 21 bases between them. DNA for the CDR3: TGTGCCAGCAGTACCTTGACAGGAGGGCATTGGCAGCCCCAGCATTTT. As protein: CASSTLTGGHWQPQHF.

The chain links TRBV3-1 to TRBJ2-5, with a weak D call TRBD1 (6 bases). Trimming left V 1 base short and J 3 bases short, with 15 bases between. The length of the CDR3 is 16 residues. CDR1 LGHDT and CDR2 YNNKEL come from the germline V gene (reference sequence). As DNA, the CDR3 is TGTGCCAGCAGCCAAGGGGGGCCGGGGCGTAAAGAGACCCAGTACTTC. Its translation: CASSQGGPGRKETQYF.